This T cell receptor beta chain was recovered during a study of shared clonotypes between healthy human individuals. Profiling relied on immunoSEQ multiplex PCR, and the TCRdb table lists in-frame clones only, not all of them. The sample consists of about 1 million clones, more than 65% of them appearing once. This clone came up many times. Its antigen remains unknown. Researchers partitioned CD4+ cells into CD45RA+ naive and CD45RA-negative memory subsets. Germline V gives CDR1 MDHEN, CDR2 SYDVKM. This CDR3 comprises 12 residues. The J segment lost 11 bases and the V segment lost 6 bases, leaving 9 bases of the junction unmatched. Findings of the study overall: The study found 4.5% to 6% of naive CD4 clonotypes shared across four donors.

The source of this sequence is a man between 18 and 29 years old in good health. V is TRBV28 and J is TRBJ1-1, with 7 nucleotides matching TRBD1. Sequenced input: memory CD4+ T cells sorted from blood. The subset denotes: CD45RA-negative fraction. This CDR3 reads CASRLPGGRAFF. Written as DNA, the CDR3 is TGTGCCAGCAGGTTACCAGGGGGTCGGGCTTTCTTT.